The next 4 T cell receptor beta chains were all read from a single sample in a study of T-cell reconstitution after alpha-beta-depleted transplantation in children. Using unique molecular identifiers, the investigators prepared the TCRbeta library. MiXCR, run by TCRdb on the PCR reads, gives a single entry per CDR3 protein. The table includes 670,000 or so distinct CDR3 sequences, about an eighth detected once. The source was PBMCs, collected before TCRalphabeta/CD19-depleted stem cell transplant. Every receptor here comes from a girl aged 2-10 years with congenital amegakaryocytic thrombocytopenia, due to receive a stem cell transplant.

V usage is TRBV18 and J usage is TRBJ2-3; 8 nucleotides agree with TRBD1. CDR3 length: 20 residues. The V gene end was trimmed by 1 base and the J gene end by 2 bases; junction bases not matched to a gene: 17. The germline V gene has CDR1 KGHSH and CDR2 LQKENI. The CDR3 loop is CASSPLLQGAHGPPTDTQYF. Here the CDR3 DNA reads TGTGCCAGCTCACCACTTCTTCAGGGGGCGCATGGGCCTCCCACAGATACGCAGTATTTT.

This clonotype has ten or more counts. The genes are TRBV12-3 or TRBV12-4 and TRBJ2-1, with 8 bases fitting TRBD2. This CDR3 contains 15 residues. The V segment lost 4 bases and the J segment 8 bases; nucleotides outside the gene matches: 10. The CDR3 sequence is CASSSPGLAGYEQFF. The DNA of the CDR3 is TGTGCCAGCAGTTCCCCCGGGCTAGCGGGTTATGAGCAGTTCTTC.

This clonotype was observed a handful of times. The chain recombines TRBV14 with TRBJ2-7; TRBD2 matches at 11 bases. After removal of 4 bases from V and 5 bases from J, the junction contained 7 bases not matched to a gene. Germline V gene sequence: CDR1 SGHDN, CDR2 FVKESK. The CDR3 contains 15 residues. The CDR3 reads CASSPVAGGFHEQYF. CDR3 DNA sequence: TGTGCCAGCAGCCCCGTAGCGGGAGGGTTCCACGAGCAGTACTTC.

This clonotype was counted between two and nine times. CDR3 sequence (DNA): TGCAGCGTGGCCCGGGACAGCACAGATACGCAGTATTTT. Residues: CSVARDSTDTQYF. This chain joins TRBV29-1 and TRBJ2-3, with D tentatively TRBD1 or TRBD2 (5 bases each). The CDR3 sequence is 13 residues long. Germline V gives CDR1 SQVTM, CDR2 ANQGSEA. Trimming took off 6 bases at V and 0 bases at J, with 10 bases between the two ends.